This T cell receptor (beta chain) is drawn from a study of early T cells in non-severe SARS-CoV-2 infection. TCRdb independently ran MiXCR on the 5' RACE reads; one entry per CDR3 protein. The repertoire includes about 49,000 distinct CDR3 sequences, approximately 12% of them detected once, and over 7.5% sits in the top ten. The CDR3 has 16 residues. Germline V gene lookup returns CDR1 ENHRY and CDR2 SYGVKD. Trimming took 7 bases from V and 1 from J, leaving 19 bases between them. In this sample, this clonotype turned up many times. Sequenced input: whole blood. This receptor was obtained from an adult who was a healthcare worker with PCR-confirmed SARS-CoV-2 infection or an uninfected control (not recorded which). The gene calls are TRBV10-3 and TRBJ1-1; no clear D gene. The CDR3 loop reads CAIKRTYTIRNTEAFF. The CDR3 coding sequence is TGTGCCATCAAGAGAACATACACCATACGGAACACTGAAGCTTTCTTT.